The 14 T cell receptor beta chains given below trace back to one sample, sequenced in a study of regulatory T cells in long-lasting Graves disease. Time point noted: persistent/refractory GD, antithyroid drugs over 5 years with positive TRAb. Generation of the TCR library employed RNA extracted from PBMCs. To make TCR beta libraries, researchers used iRepertoire HTBI primers and Arm-PCR of CDR3 regions. TCRdb reprocessed the multiplex PCR reads via MiXCR and lists one record per CDR3 protein. The data show roughly 400,000 distinct CDR3 sequences, 20% to 25% seen once. The material sequenced was peripheral blood mononuclear cells (PBMCs), taken when the disease was refractory, from a patient treated with antithyroid drugs. These receptor sequences come from a female donor with Graves disease.

The table lists this clonotype with many counts. One junction end disagrees with the germline gene, perhaps due to a read error. The rearrangement joins TRBV7-2 to TRBJ2-7, with 12 nucleotides matching TRBD2. There are 14 residues in the CDR3. The germline gives CDR1 SGHTA, CDR2 FQGNSA. This chain's CDR3 is CASSLAPSSGRVDF. The CDR3 DNA sequence: TGTGCCAGCAGCTTAGCTCCCTCTAGCGGGAGGGTCGACTTC.

This clonotype was counted ten times or more. This chain uses TRBV14 with TRBJ1-2; D possibly corresponds to TRBD1 (5 bases). With 4 bases removed from V and 0 bases from J, the gap between germline ends came to 12 bases. There are 15 residues in the CDR3. Germline V gene lookup returns CDR1 SGHDN and CDR2 FVKESK. The CDR3 sequence: CASSPPGTTNYGYTF. CDR3 sequence (DNA): TGTGCCAGCAGCCCGCCCGGGACGACTAACTATGGCTACACCTTC.

Ten or more counts support this clonotype. The rearrangement uses TRBV20-1 and TRBJ2-7, with 8 bases that match TRBD2. The CDR3 consists of 12 residues. Germline loops: CDR1 DFQATT, CDR2 SNEGSKA (reference sequence). In DNA form, the CDR3 reads TGCAGACCGACTAGCGATGTAAGTGAGCAGTACTTC. Its translation is CRPTSDVSEQYF.

This clonotype has just a few counts. This sequence joins TRBV30 and TRBJ1-1, with TRBD1 matching 9 bases. The CDR3 consists of 15 residues. Germline loops: CDR1 GTSNPN, CDR2 SVGIG (reference sequence). With 0 bases clipped from V and 2 bases from J, the junction kept 4 bases outside the gene matches. The CDR3 here is CAWSVRDRDNTEAFF. CDR3 sequence (DNA): TGTGCCTGGAGTGTAAGGGACAGGGATAACACTGAAGCTTTCTTT. The entire variable domain, with the rest obtained from reference TRBV30 and TRBJ1-1, is as follows: SQTIHQWPATLVQPVGSPLSLECTVEGTSNPNLYWYRQAAGRGLQLLFYSVGIGQISSEVPQNLSASRPQDRQFILSSKKLLLSDSGFYLCAWSVRDRDNTEAFFGQGTRLTVV.

The chain uses TRBV24-1 and TRBJ2-5; D gene ambiguous. The CDR3 is 16 residues long. Germline V gene sequence: CDR1 KGHDR, CDR2 SFDVKD. V lost 3 bases to trimming and J lost 4 bases, with 17 bases between them. This CDR3 is CATSDGTGSRRETQYF. The CDR3 DNA follows: TGTGCCACCAGTGATGGAACCGGGTCCCGACGAGAGACCCAGTACTTC.

This clonotype came up many times. The J gene is TRBJ2-5, the V gene TRBV7-9; no clear D. CDR1 SEHNR and CDR2 FQNEAQ come from the germline V gene (reference sequence). V lost 1 base and J 1 base, leaving 10 bases between the germline ends. The CDR3 spans 15 residues. The CDR3 spells CASSLGVAAQETQYF. The CDR3 nucleotides are TGTGCCAGCAGCTTAGGTGTTGCGGCCCAAGAGACCCAGTACTTC.

This clonotype was counted only a few times. The chain combines TRBV6-1 with TRBJ2-2; 13 bases match TRBD2. Trimming removed 7 bases from V and 4 bases from J; junction bases left unmatched: 3. Germline V gene lookup returns CDR1 MNHNS and CDR2 SASEGT. This CDR3 spans 15 amino acids. CDR3: CASTRTSGSTGELFF. The DNA of the CDR3 is TGTGCCAGCACTCGGACTAGCGGGAGCACCGGGGAGCTGTTTTTT.

The chain employs TRBV7-2 and TRBJ1-2, with no clear D. The CDR3 is 15 amino acids. Trimming shortened V by 5 bases and J by 1 base, and 14 bases separated the two germline ends. CDR1 and CDR2 (germline): SGHTA, FQGNSA. This CDR3 reads CASSPPWADNYGYTF. In DNA form, the CDR3 reads TGTGCCAGCAGCCCGCCCTGGGCAGATAACTATGGCTACACCTTC. Variable domain in full (rest from reference TRBV7-2 and TRBJ1-2): GAGVSQSPSNKVTEKGKDVELRCDPISGHTALYWYRQSLGQGLEFLIYFQGNSAPDKSGLPSDRFSAERTGGSVSTLTIQRTQQEDSAVYLCASSPPWADNYGYTFGSGTRLTVV.

This clonotype has at least ten counts. This chain uses TRBV20-1 with TRBJ2-7; 7 bases fit TRBD1. The germline V gene encodes CDR1 DFQATT and CDR2 SNEGSKA (reference sequence). The V gene end was trimmed by 2 bases and the J gene end by 5 bases; junction bases not matched to a gene: 6. There are 13 residues in the CDR3. This chain's CDR3 is CSARQTGHHEQYF. CDR3 coding DNA: TGCAGTGCTAGACAGACAGGGCACCACGAGCAGTACTTC.

This clonotype was detected ten times or more. This chain joins TRBV7-9 and TRBJ2-5; D is perhaps TRBD1 or TRBD2 (5 bases each). Germline-derived CDR1 and CDR2 are SEHNR and FQNEAQ (reference sequence). This CDR3 region has 15 residues. V lost 3 bases and J lost 5, with 16 bases in between. The DNA of the CDR3 is TGTGCCAGCAGCTTTGGGACCCTCCGGTGGGAGACCCAGTACTTC. This codes for CASSFGTLRWETQYF.

In its sample, this clonotype was seen once. This sequence joins TRBV3-1 and TRBJ2-7, with 13 bases that match TRBD2. In germline, CDR1 is LGHDT, CDR2 YNNKEL (reference sequence). The CDR3 sequence is 16 residues long. J gave up 6 bases and V 4 bases, and 9 bases lay outside the gene matches. This chain's CDR3 is CASSPPGTSGNREQYF. The CDR3 bases are TGTGCCAGCAGCCCTCCCGGGACTAGCGGGAATCGCGAGCAGTACTTC.

This chain links TRBV6-5 with TRBJ1-2; D uncertain. Germline CDR1 and CDR2: MNHEY and SVGAGI. Trimming took 4 bases from V and 3 from J, leaving 15 bases between them. This CDR3 spans 15 amino acids. In DNA, the CDR3 is TGTGCCAGCAGTTCTCCCGACGGGAATGACTATGGCTACACCTTC. Its translation is CASSSPDGNDYGYTF.

Comment on this clonotype: A much larger clone differs from this one at a single base, so this may be a read error. This CDR3 is missing its conserved last phenylalanine or tryptophan, likely due to a read error. The CDR3 sequence: CASRPGLAETYEQYL. The CDR3 region has the DNA TGTGCCAGCAGGCCGGGACTAGCGGAGACCTACGAGCAGTACCTC. The chain carries TRBV6-1 and TRBJ2-7; 11 bases map to TRBD2. The CDR3 length is 15 residues. V lost 6 bases, J lost 2 bases, and 6 bases stayed unmatched. Germline values: CDR1 MNHNS, CDR2 SASEGT.

This chain uses TRBV6-1 with TRBJ1-2, with D perhaps matching TRBD1 (5 bases). V lost 6 bases and J 1 base, leaving 12 bases between the germline ends. Per the germline V gene, CDR1 is MNHNS and CDR2 is SASEGT. This CDR3 region has 14 residues. Here the CDR3 reads CASRKQVLNYGYTF. The CDR3 DNA is TGTGCCAGCAGGAAACAGGTCCTTAACTATGGCTACACCTTC.